This T cell receptor beta chain was obtained from a study of vaccination and CD4 T cells after COVID-19. Study overall: SARS-CoV-2, HCoV-NL63, HCoV-OC43 and HCoV-229E supplied the overlapping spike peptides used to stimulate cells. Findings and caveats of the study: Counts of SARS-CoV-2-reactive clonotypes had a median that went from approximately 23 to 38, a nonsignificant change.

At the Johns Hopkins FTIC core, DNA taken from cultured CD4+ T cells was sequenced by way of the Oncomine TCR Beta short-read assay. TCRdb re-called the PCR reads with MiXCR, one entry per CDR3 protein. This sample has about 7,100 distinct CDR3 sequences; 46% occur once, and the top ten carry 30% to 40%. V was cut by 1 base and J by 5 bases, with 11 bases left in between. CDR3 length: 14 residues. Per germline, CDR1 DFQATT and CDR2 SNEGSKA (reference sequence). With respect to this clonotype: Its specificity is unknown.

The treatment: approximately 9-day PBMC culture with coronavirus spike peptide pools or control peptides (ViraFEST assay). Gathered ahead of the COVID-19 pandemic (2011-2018) were the CD4+ T cells of the unexposed donor. CD4+ T cells from unexposed donors were probed, cells permitting, with SARS-CoV-2 S/N and four cold-coronavirus spikes. Sequencing was performed on CD4+ T cells from blood, cultured in vitro. The rearrangement uses TRBV20-1 and TRBJ2-2; D possibly corresponds to TRBD2 (6 bases). This TCR came from a human donor in good health. CDR3 bases: TGCAGTGCTAGAGGAGCGGGCTTAACCGGGGAGCTGTTTTTT. This encodes CSARGAGLTGELFF.